Each of the 12 T cell receptor beta chains below was sequenced from the same sample in a study of cytomegalovirus exposure and HLA in healthy donors. The PCR was carried out with 60 Vbeta primers and 13 Jbeta primers. Some clones are missing from TCRdb's copy, which holds only in-frame ones; the method was immunoSEQ multiplex PCR. The data hold about 190,000 clones, with 65% to 85% observed a single time. The source material was PBMCs. All receptors come from a young woman in good health and CMV-seronegative.

The CDR3 coding sequence is TGTGCCAGCAGCCAAGGGGAGGGGACCTATACGCAGTATTTT. Translation: CASSQGEGTYTQYF. V usage is TRBV4-2 and J usage is TRBJ2-3; 7 positions agree with TRBD2. In germline, CDR1 is LGHNA, CDR2 YNFKEQ. There are 14 residues in the CDR3. The V gene end was trimmed by 1 base and the J gene end by 7 bases; junction bases not matched to a gene: 5.

The rearrangement links TRBV6-5 to TRBJ2-5, with D possibly TRBD1 on 5 matching bases. CDR1 and CDR2 (germline): MNHEY, SVGAGI. The CDR3 length is 14 residues. With 0 bases removed from V and 2 bases from J, the gap between germline ends came to 7 bases. The CDR3: CASSYSGAQETQYF. The CDR3, as DNA: TGTGCCAGCAGTTACTCAGGGGCTCAAGAGACCCAGTACTTC.

This clone was detected once. The V and J genes are TRBV2 and TRBJ1-2, with D unresolved. This CDR3 is 13 amino acids long. V was trimmed by 8 bases and J by 7 bases, leaving 17 bases between them. Germline V gives CDR1 SNHLY, CDR2 FYNNEI. CDR3 residues: CASARESIGGYTF. Here the CDR3 DNA reads TGTGCCAGCGCGAGAGAAAGTATCGGTGGCTACACCTTC. Looking up the rest from reference TRBV2 and TRBJ1-2 gives the full variable domain: EPEVTQTPSHQVTQMGQEVILRCVPISNHLYFYWYRQILGQKVEFLVSFYNNEISEKSEIFDDQFSVERPDGSNFTLKIRSTKLEDSAMYFCASARESIGGYTFGSGTRLTVV.

This chain links TRBV7-9 with TRBJ2-4, with 8 bases matching TRBD1. Germline V gene lookup returns CDR1 SEHNR and CDR2 FQNEAQ (reference sequence). V lost 6 bases, J lost 4 bases, and 5 bases stayed unmatched. CDR3 length: 14 residues. The CDR3 spells CASSSTGGKNIQYF. CDR3 nucleotide sequence: TGTGCCAGCAGTTCTACAGGGGGTAAAAACATTCAGTACTTC.

This clone was counted only a few times. This chain links TRBV4-2 with TRBJ2-7; 9 nucleotides match TRBD2. The germline V gene has CDR1 LGHNA and CDR2 YNFKEQ. Losses at the gene ends were 0 bases for V and 2 bases for J; bases not matched to a gene: 2. The CDR3 sequence is 15 residues long. The CDR3 loop reads CASSQEASGAYEQYF. The CDR3 DNA follows: TGTGCCAGCAGCCAAGAGGCTAGCGGGGCCTACGAGCAGTACTTC.

The rearrangement links TRBV28 to TRBJ1-2; 11 positions agree with TRBD1. The CDR3 totals 14 residues. The V and J ends lost 6 bases and 2 bases, in that order; junction bases with no gene match: 2. The germline V gene has CDR1 MDHEN and CDR2 SYDVKM. CDR3 residues: CASSRTGGNYGYTF. The CDR3 bases are TGTGCCAGCAGCCGGACAGGGGGCAACTATGGCTACACCTTC.

The CDR3 sequence is CASSETDRGNQPQHF. CDR3 coding DNA: TGCGCCAGCAGTGAGACGGACAGGGGCAATCAGCCCCAGCATTTT. The chain uses TRBV10-2 and TRBJ1-5; the match to TRBD1 covers 8 bases. The J segment lost 2 bases and the V segment lost 2 bases, leaving 2 bases of the junction unmatched. This CDR3 comprises 15 residues. Germline V gene data show CDR1 as WSHSY and CDR2 as SAAADI.

The rearrangement uses TRBV11-2 and TRBJ1-1; D ambiguous. V was clipped by 6 bases and J by 3 bases, with 11 bases between them. CDR1 is SGHAT, CDR2 FQNNGV, per germline. The CDR3 sequence is 13 residues long. CDR3 residues: CASSTQVDTEAFF. For the CDR3, the DNA is TGTGCCAGCAGTACCCAGGTAGACACTGAAGCTTTCTTT.

The chain couples TRBV5-8 to TRBJ1-1; D may be TRBD1 (6 bases). V was trimmed by 4 bases and J by 7 bases, leaving 29 bases between them. This CDR3 contains 18 residues. The germline V gene has CDR1 SGHTS and CDR2 YDEGEE. The DNA of the CDR3 is TGTGCCAGCAGCCCGGGTTTATCCCGCCGGTTGGGGGCCGGTGAAGCTTTCTTT. It codes for CASSPGLSRRLGAGEAFF.

The genes are TRBV28 and TRBJ1-4; D perhaps matches TRBD1 (5 bases). Germline V gene data show CDR1 as MDHEN and CDR2 as SYDVKM. This CDR3 is built from 14 residues. Trimming took 3 bases from V and 3 from J, leaving 8 bases between them. DNA for the CDR3: TGTGCCAGCAGTTTCGAACAGGCTAATGAAAAACTGTTTTTT. This gives the protein CASSFEQANEKLFF. Full variable domain (remainder filled in from reference TRBV28 and TRBJ1-4): DVKVTQSSRYLVKRTGEKVFLECVQDMDHENMFWYRQDPGLGLRLIYFSYDVKMKEKGDIPEGYSVSREKKERFSLILESASTNQTSMYLCASSFEQANEKLFFGSGTQLSVL.

The chain uses TRBV6-1 and TRBJ2-1; 12 bases map to TRBD2. The CDR3 consists of 18 residues. Germline trimming cut 2 bases from V and 7 bases from J; bases unmatched to any gene: 12. Looked up from germline, CDR1 is MNHNS and CDR2 is SASEGT. This CDR3 reads CASSEMFLAGGSGNEQFF. For the CDR3, the DNA is TGTGCCAGCAGTGAAATGTTCCTAGCGGGGGGGTCGGGAAATGAGCAGTTCTTC.

The J gene is TRBJ1-2, the V gene TRBV4-1; D perhaps matches TRBD1 (5 bases). CDR1 and CDR2 (germline): MGHRA, YSYEKL. With 4 bases removed from V and 0 bases from J, the gap between germline ends came to 9 bases. The CDR3 consists of 14 residues. The DNA for the CDR3 is TGCGCCAGCAGCCGAGGGGAGGCTAACTATGGCTACACCTTC. Encoded protein: CASSRGEANYGYTF.